This note documents a single T cell receptor beta chain sequence. Its antigen is not known. Looked up from germline, CDR1 is SGHVS and CDR2 is FNYEAQ. This CDR3 spans 15 amino acids. Deletions cut 5 bases from V and 2 bases from J, with 15 bases between. This sample was included in a study of naive and memory T cell subsets. Two oligonucleotides, mixed equimolar, formed the beta constant-region primer covering TRBC1 and TRBC2. The ligated cDNA underwent four PCR rounds using SP2 and nested alpha and beta constant-region primers. TCRdb called the UMI-ligation and nested PCR reads again in MiXCR, with one record for every CDR3 protein. The table has over 110,000 distinct CDR3 sequences, approximately 20% seen once. Points from the study as a whole: Especially in CD8 cells, naive repertoires contained a few larger clonotypes, possibly CD45RA-re-expressing memory cells. In CD4 and CD8 cells, diversity dropped from naive through EMRA.

This rearrangement joins TRBV7-6 to TRBJ2-5, with a tentative D call TRBD2 (6 bases). The source of this sequence is a human donor in good health. Sequenced material: naive CD8+ T cells from blood. Here the CDR3 DNA reads TGTGCCAGCAGCCCTACCCCGCGGGGTCAAGAGACCCAGTACTTC. This sequence encodes CASSPTPRGQETQYF.